The 31 T cell receptor beta chains presented below share a single source sample, sequenced in a study of T cells in Graves' hyperthyroidism and ophthalmopathy. RNA transcripts gave rise to amplified TCR beta CDR3 regions. RT-PCR in the first round (using the HTBI primer set) targeted the TCR CDR3. TCRdb analysed the multiplex PCR reads with MiXCR anew, one entry per CDR3 protein. The sample lists about half a million distinct CDR3 sequences, roughly 20% occurring once. The sample comprised blood. Receptor source: a man aged 18 to 30 with Graves' hyperthyroidism.

This clonotype was counted a few times. This chain joins TRBV4-1 and TRBJ1-1; the D is unclear. CDR1 and CDR2 from the germline V gene are MGHRA and YSYEKL. The CDR3 consists of 15 residues. V lost 3 bases to trimming and J lost 4 bases, with 15 bases between them. The CDR3 DNA reads as TGCGCCAGCAGCCAGGAAGCCGGTTTGGGCACTGAAGCTTTCTTT. Protein sequence: CASSQEAGLGTEAFF.

This clonotype was counted at least ten times. V and J are TRBV6-1 and TRBJ2-7; 9 bases map to TRBD2. Germline CDR1 reads MNHNS; CDR2 reads SASEGT. The CDR3 is 15 amino acids. V lost 7 bases, J lost 3 bases, and 10 bases stayed unmatched. The CDR3 loop is CASTQAWRGGYEQYF. In DNA, the CDR3 is TGTGCCAGCACCCAGGCCTGGCGGGGGGGCTACGAGCAGTACTTC.

This clonotype occurred a few times. This chain connects TRBV20-1 to TRBJ1-5, with unresolved D. In germline, CDR1 is DFQATT, CDR2 SNEGSKA (reference sequence). With 3 bases removed from V and 6 bases from J, the gap between germline ends came to 12 bases. This CDR3 is 13 amino acids long. For the CDR3, the DNA is TGCAGTGCTAGCCCTAAGTCATTTCAGCCCCAGCATTTT. As protein: CSASPKSFQPQHF.

This clonotype was found many times. Because the CDR3's place on the DNA is in doubt, the DNA is left out and the CDR3 is given as listed by TCRdb. The chain joins TRBV7-8 to TRBJ2-7; the DNA was not compared with TRBD2, the D call given in the table. Germline CDR1 is SGHVS and CDR2 is FQNEAQ. The CDR3 sequence runs 16 residues, both termini included. CDR3 in amino acids: CASSFGSGLPAYEQYF.

This clonotype was observed once. This may be a read error, as it is one base from a much larger clone. V usage is TRBV6-4 and J usage is TRBJ2-5, with D possibly TRBD2 on 6 matching bases. Germline assignment: CDR1 MRHNA and CDR2 SNTAGT. This CDR3 contains 15 residues. The CDR3 coding sequence is TGTGCCAGCAGTTACGACTCTAGGCCGGGGGAGACCAAGTACTTC. Its protein product is CASSYDSRPGETKYF.

The sample holds a few counts of this clonotype. This chain connects TRBV12-3 or TRBV12-4 to TRBJ2-2; 11 positions match TRBD1. The CDR3 consists of 17 residues. V shed 5 bases and J 3 bases; nucleotides not matched to a gene: 8. The CDR3 sequence: CASSPWDRGKHTGELFF. The CDR3 region has the DNA TGTGCCAGCAGTCCCTGGGACAGGGGGAAACACACCGGGGAGCTGTTTTTT.

This clonotype was recorded many times. J is TRBJ1-5 and V is TRBV7-6; possible D gene TRBD1, 5 bases. The CDR3 runs 13 residues. The V gene lost 4 bases and the J gene lost 4 bases, with 8 bases spanning the gap. The germline V gene encodes CDR1 SGHVS and CDR2 FNYEAQ. The CDR3 sequence is CASSSGHNQPQHF. In DNA, the CDR3 is TGTGCCAGCAGCTCAGGACATAATCAGCCCCAGCATTTT.

This clonotype was found many times. The V call is TRBV19, the J call TRBJ2-5; 7 nucleotides agree with TRBD2. V was clipped by 2 bases and J by 5 bases; unmatched bases: 8. CDR3 length equals 15 residues. Germline V gene sequence: CDR1 LNHDA, CDR2 SQIVND (reference sequence). The CDR3 spells CASSIREGNSETQYF. In nucleotides, the CDR3 is TGTGCCAGTAGTATAAGGGAGGGCAATAGCGAGACCCAGTACTTC.

The chain recombines TRBV25-1 with TRBJ2-4; no reliable D call. V dropped 2 bases and J dropped 1 base, with 6 bases sitting between them. CDR3 length: 14 residues. Germline V gene data show CDR1 as MGHDK and CDR2 as SYGVNS. CDR3 sequence: CASSEVGAKNIQYF. The CDR3 nucleotides read TGTGCCAGCAGTGAAGTCGGGGCCAAAAACATTCAGTACTTC.

This clonotype has a count of ten or more. The chain links TRBV28 to TRBJ2-7; the match to TRBD1 covers 11 bases. This CDR3 contains 14 residues. The junction had 1 base not matched to a gene; V was cut back by 5 bases and J by 1 base. CDR1 is MDHEN, CDR2 SYDVKM, per germline. CDR3 in amino acids: CASSGDRGSYEQYF. The DNA for the CDR3 is TGTGCCAGCAGTGGGGACAGGGGGTCCTACGAGCAGTACTTC.

This clonotype was detected ten times or more. The CDR3 is CSVLGRGRWYGYTF. The CDR3 region has the DNA TGCAGTGTATTGGGCCGGGGACGTTGGTATGGCTACACCTTC. The chain has TRBV20-1 and TRBJ1-2; weak D call: TRBD1 (5 bases). The ends were cut back, 7 bases at V and 5 bases at J, with 20 bases in the middle. The CDR3 spans 14 residues. Per the germline V gene, CDR1 is DFQATT and CDR2 is SNEGSKA (reference sequence).

The table lists this clonotype with many counts. The chain employs TRBV12-3 or TRBV12-4 and TRBJ2-7, with TRBD1 matching over 8 bases. The CDR3 has 12 residues. J gave up 5 bases and V 6 bases, and 3 bases lay outside the gene matches. This CDR3 is CASRMTGDEQYF. The CDR3 coding sequence is TGTGCCAGCAGAATGACAGGGGACGAGCAGTACTTC.

This clonotype appeared a few times. The V and J genes are TRBV29-1 and TRBJ2-4, with a possible D match to TRBD1 (6 bases). V dropped 8 bases and J dropped 0 bases, with 14 bases sitting between them. CDR3 length: 14 residues. CDR1 is SQVTM and CDR2 is ANQGSEA in the germline V gene. The CDR3 DNA sequence: TGCAGCTACAAGGGACACGAAGCCAAAAACATTCAGTACTTC. Amino acid sequence: CSYKGHEAKNIQYF.

This clonotype was seen many times. V usage is TRBV12-3 or TRBV12-4 and J usage is TRBJ1-1; 7 bases match TRBD1. The CDR3 extends over 14 amino acids. V lost 4 bases and J lost 0; bases outside the gene matches: 2. The DNA for the CDR3 is TGTGCCAGCAGTTGGGGACAGTTGAACACTGAAGCTTTCTTT. It specifies CASSWGQLNTEAFF.

The chain links TRBV28 to TRBJ2-5, with a possible D match to TRBD1 (6 bases). Germline values: CDR1 MDHEN, CDR2 SYDVKM. V dropped 5 bases and J dropped 4 bases, with 14 bases sitting between them. CDR3 length equals 14 residues. DNA for the CDR3: TGTGCCAGCAGTCACAGGGTGTTCGGAGAGACCCAGTACTTC. Protein product: CASSHRVFGETQYF.

This clonotype came up many times. The chain recombines TRBV19 with TRBJ1-1; D remains unclear. CDR1 and CDR2 (germline): LNHDA, SQIVND (reference sequence). This CDR3 is built from 13 residues. The germline V and J ends were trimmed by 5 bases and 6 bases, with 13 bases remaining between them. The CDR3 here is CASSAPPLAEAFF. CDR3 DNA sequence: TGTGCCAGTAGTGCCCCCCCCTTGGCTGAAGCTTTCTTT.

The table lists this clonotype with many counts. J is TRBJ1-3 and V is TRBV11-2, with TRBD1 matching 9 bases. The CDR3 spans 16 residues. The ends lost 0 bases at V and 4 bases at J; junction bases unmatched: 4. Germline V gene data show CDR1 as SGHAT and CDR2 as FQNNGV. The CDR3 sequence is CASSLDDRGYGNTIYF. CDR3 DNA: TGTGCCAGCAGCTTAGATGACAGGGGGTACGGAAACACCATATATTTT.

The table lists this clonotype with many counts. The chain employs TRBV28 and TRBJ1-2, with D unclear. Germline V gene sequence: CDR1 MDHEN, CDR2 SYDVKM. V dropped 1 base and J dropped 12 bases, with 15 bases sitting between them. The CDR3 length is 13 residues. The CDR3 region has the DNA TGTGCCAGCAGTTTATTCGACGGACTGGGGAACACCTTC. This gives the protein CASSLFDGLGNTF.

This clonotype has a count of ten or more. The chain uses TRBV27 and TRBJ2-7; 10 nucleotides align to TRBD1. The CDR3 covers 16 residues. V was pared by 2 bases and J by 2 bases, with 6 bases of the junction left unmatched. CDR1 is MNHEY, CDR2 SMNVEV, per germline (reference sequence). In DNA form, the CDR3 reads TGTGCCAGCAGTTTAGGCCCCGGACAGGGGGCCTACGAGCAGTACTTC. Translated: CASSLGPGQGAYEQYF.

Concerning this clonotype itself: Its ends do not fully match the called genes, so a read error is possible. The rearrangement links TRBV7-3 to TRBJ2-7, with 7 bases identical to TRBD2. This CDR3 spans 14 amino acids. Germline loops: CDR1 SGHTA, CDR2 FQGTGA. CDR3 nucleotide sequence: TGTGCCAGTAGCTTCGGGGGGAGGTTCTACGAGCAGTACTTC. The encoded protein is CASSFGGRFYEQYF.

Many counts were recorded for this clonotype. The V and J genes are TRBV11-2 and TRBJ2-5; 9 nucleotides align to TRBD1. Trimming took 4 bases from V and 5 from J; bases not matched to a gene: 14. This CDR3 is built from 17 residues. Germline-derived CDR1 and CDR2 are SGHAT and FQNNGV. DNA of the CDR3: TGTGCCAGCAGCTCGTGGGGACAGGGCTCTCGCGGGGAGACCCAGTACTTC. Protein sequence: CASSSWGQGSRGETQYF. Complete variable domain (other parts from reference TRBV11-2 and TRBJ2-5): EAGVAQSPRYKIIEKRQSVAFWCNPISGHATLYWYQQILGQGPKLLIQFQNNGVVDDSQLPKDRFSAERLKGVDSTLKIQPAKLEDSAVYLCASSSWGQGSRGETQYFGPGTRLLVL.

In its sample, this clonotype was seen many times. This rearrangement joins TRBV11-3 to TRBJ2-5; 7 nucleotides match TRBD1. Germline V CDR1 and CDR2: SGHNT, YENEEA. The trim removed 1 base at V and 5 bases at J, leaving 4 bases unmatched. The CDR3 contains 14 residues. CDR3 coding DNA: TGTGCCAGCAGCTTAGCGTGGGGACAGGAGACCCAGTACTTC. Its translation: CASSLAWGQETQYF.

Only a few counts were recorded for this clonotype. The V and J genes are TRBV20-1 and TRBJ1-2; D is ambiguous. The CDR3 runs to 11 residues. Trimming shortened V by 7 bases and J by 6 bases, and 12 bases separated the two germline ends. Germline V gene sequence: CDR1 DFQATT, CDR2 SNEGSKA (reference sequence). CDR3 DNA sequence: TGCAGTGGGGAGCGAGGGAATGGCTACACCTTC. This translates into CSGERGNGYTF.

This clonotype was detected only a few times. This chain connects TRBV29-1 to TRBJ1-1; D remains unclear. The CDR3 extends over 8 amino acids. V lost 8 bases and J 6 bases, leaving 4 bases between the germline ends. Germline loops: CDR1 SQVTM, CDR2 ANQGSEA. This CDR3 is CSSSEAFF. The CDR3 coding sequence is TGCAGCTCCTCTGAAGCTTTCTTT.

There are a few counts of this clonotype. The chain combines TRBV28 with TRBJ2-1; 7 bases match TRBD2. Germline CDR1 is MDHEN and CDR2 is SYDVKM. The V segment lost 4 bases and the J segment 2 bases; nucleotides outside the gene matches: 8. CDR3 length: 16 residues. The CDR3 here is CASSSGGAGTYNEQFF. For the CDR3, the DNA is TGTGCCAGCAGTTCCGGCGGAGCGGGAACCTACAATGAGCAGTTCTTC.

This clonotype was picked up many times. V gene TRBV6-5 combines with J gene TRBJ2-7; the D gene is possibly TRBD2 (6 bases). Germline loops: CDR1 MNHEY, CDR2 SVGAGI. The ends were cut back, 0 bases at V and 7 bases at J, with 7 bases in the middle. This CDR3 spans 12 amino acids. The CDR3 is CASSYSREEQYF. The CDR3 region has the DNA TGTGCCAGCAGTTACTCCCGGGAGGAGCAGTACTTC.

This clonotype was picked up a small number of times. The chain employs TRBV2 and TRBJ2-6; 7 positions agree with TRBD1. The V gene's germline CDR1 is SNHLY and CDR2 FYNNEI. With 10 bases clipped from V and 0 bases from J, the junction kept 6 bases outside the gene matches. The CDR3 extends over 15 amino acids. The CDR3 DNA reads TGTGCCATCCGGGACAGACTCTCTGGGGCCAACGTCCTGACTTTC. Protein: CAIRDRLSGANVLTF. The full variable domain, completed using reference TRBV2 and TRBJ2-6, is EPEVTQTPSHQVTQMGQEVILRCVPISNHLYFYWYRQILGQKVEFLVSFYNNEISEKSEIFDDQFSVERPDGSNFTLKIRSTKLEDSAMYFCAIRDRLSGANVLTFGAGSRLTVL.

This clonotype was recorded many times. This chain connects TRBV30 to TRBJ2-7; no reliable D call. Germline assignment: CDR1 GTSNPN and CDR2 SVGIG (reference sequence). The germline V and J ends were trimmed by 0 bases and 4 bases, with 7 bases remaining between them. This CDR3 has 12 residues. CDR3 coding DNA: TGTGCCTGGAGTGTGGACGGGTACGAGCAGTACTTC. This codes for CAWSVDGYEQYF.

This clonotype was seen at least ten times. CDR3 nucleotide sequence: TGTGCCAGTAGTATACTAGCGGGCTCCGGTCGGGCCGAGCAGTACTTC. Translated, it gives CASSILAGSGRAEQYF. The genes are TRBV19 and TRBJ2-7; the match to TRBD2 covers 8 bases. Trimming cost V 2 bases and J 6 bases; bases outside gene matches: 12. This CDR3 has 16 amino acids. From germline, CDR1 is LNHDA and CDR2 SQIVND (reference sequence).

The table lists this clonotype with many counts. The chain joins TRBV12-5 to TRBJ1-1; 8 bases line up with TRBD1. There are 18 residues in the CDR3. Trimming at V came to 1 base and at J to 0 bases, leaving 10 bases not matched to a gene. The germline V gene encodes CDR1 LGHNT and CDR2 FRNRAP. This CDR3 is CASGLEGRGLLVNTEAFF. In DNA form, the CDR3 reads TGTGCTAGTGGTTTGGAGGGCAGGGGGCTGTTGGTGAACACTGAAGCTTTCTTT.

This clonotype showed up many times. The chain recombines TRBV28 with TRBJ2-5, with 7 bases lining up with TRBD1. There are 16 residues in the CDR3. The J segment lost 5 bases and the V segment lost 5 bases, leaving 14 bases of the junction unmatched. Germline V gene sequence: CDR1 MDHEN, CDR2 SYDVKM. This chain's CDR3 is CASSPHRQGKKETQYF. For the CDR3, the DNA is TGTGCCAGCAGTCCCCATCGACAGGGTAAAAAGGAGACCCAGTACTTC.